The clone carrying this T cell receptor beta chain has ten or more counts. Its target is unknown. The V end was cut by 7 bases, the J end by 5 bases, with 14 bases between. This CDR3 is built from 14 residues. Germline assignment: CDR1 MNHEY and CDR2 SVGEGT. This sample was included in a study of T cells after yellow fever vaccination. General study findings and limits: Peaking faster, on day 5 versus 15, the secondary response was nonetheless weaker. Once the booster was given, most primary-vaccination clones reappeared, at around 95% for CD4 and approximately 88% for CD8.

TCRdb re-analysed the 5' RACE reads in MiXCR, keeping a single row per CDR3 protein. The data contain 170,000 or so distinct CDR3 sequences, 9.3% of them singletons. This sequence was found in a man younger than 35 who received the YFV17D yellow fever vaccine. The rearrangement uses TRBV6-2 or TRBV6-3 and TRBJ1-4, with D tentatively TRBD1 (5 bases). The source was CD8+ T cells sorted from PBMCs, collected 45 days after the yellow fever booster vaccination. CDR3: CASTPGRENEKLFF. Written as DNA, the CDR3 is TGTGCCAGCACCCCGGGACGTGAGAATGAAAAACTGTTTTTT.